Listed here are 17 T cell receptor beta chains from one sample, sequenced in a study of cytomegalovirus exposure and HLA in healthy donors. The primer mix had 60 Vbeta and 13 Jbeta primers. TCRdb keeps only in-frame clones here, not all; method: immunoSEQ multiplex PCR. The table shows some 180,000 clones, with roughly 80% occurring only once. What was sequenced was PBMCs. Receptors were obtained from a female donor in good health and CMV-seronegative.

J is TRBJ2-3 and V is TRBV9; the match to TRBD2 covers 8 bases. J lost 0 bases, V lost 0 bases, and 9 bases had no gene match. The CDR3 runs 18 residues. Germline V lookup: CDR1 SGDLS, CDR2 YYNGEE. In nucleotides, the CDR3 is TGTGCCAGCAGCGTAGCGGGTAGCGGGGTACCTAGCACAGATACGCAGTATTTT. Its translation: CASSVAGSGVPSTDTQYF.

The chain joins TRBV7-3 to TRBJ2-1; D might be TRBD1 (5 bases). Germline V lookup: CDR1 SGHTA, CDR2 FQGTGA. V gave up 1 base and J gave up 4 bases, with 11 bases separating them. This CDR3 spans 15 amino acids. The CDR3 DNA reads as TGTGCCAGCAGCTTAAAGCAGGGTATATACAATGAGCAGTTCTTC. Protein: CASSLKQGIYNEQFF.

J is TRBJ1-6 and V is TRBV28, with D possibly TRBD1 on 5 matching bases. Trimming stripped 7 bases from V and 0 bases from J, with 22 bases between. CDR3 length: 19 residues. Germline assignment: CDR1 MDHEN and CDR2 SYDVKM. DNA of the CDR3: TGTGCCAGCACCGCTCGGGGGGAACCAGCAAGCTCCTATAATTCACCCCTCCACTTT. Protein sequence: CASTARGEPASSYNSPLHF. Full variable domain (missing parts from reference TRBV28 and TRBJ1-6): DVKVTQSSRYLVKRTGEKVFLECVQDMDHENMFWYRQDPGLGLRLIYFSYDVKMKEKGDIPEGYSVSREKKERFSLILESASTNQTSMYLCASTARGEPASSYNSPLHFGNGTRLTVT.

The rearrangement joins TRBV7-2 to TRBJ2-7; 8 bases are a match to TRBD1. The trim removed 5 bases at V and 2 bases at J, leaving 8 bases unmatched. Germline CDR1 SGHTA, CDR2 FQGNSA. The CDR3 totals 15 residues. In DNA, the CDR3 is TGTGCCAGCAGCATTGGGACAGGCCCTACCTACGAGCAGTACTTC. Encoded protein: CASSIGTGPTYEQYF.

In this sample, this clone turned up a few times. The chain couples TRBV7-8 to TRBJ1-1, with D unclear. The CDR3 length is 13 residues. Germline values: CDR1 SGHVS, CDR2 FQNEAQ. V was pared by 5 bases and J by 0 bases, with 7 bases between. Here the CDR3 reads CASSGRMNTEAFF. In DNA, the CDR3 is TGTGCCAGCAGCGGGCGAATGAACACTGAAGCTTTCTTT.

The V gene is TRBV27, the J gene TRBJ1-2; no reliable D call. The CDR3 has 13 amino acids. CDR1 and CDR2 from the germline V gene are MNHEY and SMNVEV (reference sequence). V dropped 8 bases and J dropped 8 bases, with 18 bases sitting between them. CDR3: CASRSGPPGGYTF. The CDR3 DNA follows: TGTGCCAGCCGAAGCGGGCCCCCCGGGGGCTACACCTTC.

This chain connects TRBV19 to TRBJ2-7, with 11 positions matching TRBD1. V shed 3 bases and J 6 bases; nucleotides not matched to a gene: 7. The CDR3 covers 15 residues. Germline V CDR1 and CDR2: LNHDA, SQIVND (reference sequence). The CDR3 DNA is TGTGCCAGTAGTATCACGGACAGGGGGCGGGTCGAGCAGTACTTC. It yields the protein CASSITDRGRVEQYF.

The V gene is TRBV5-3, the J gene TRBJ2-7, with 7 bases lining up with TRBD1. TRBV5-3 qualifies as an ORF whose function is uncertain. This CDR3 has 14 amino acids. J lost 6 bases, V lost 3 bases, and 9 bases had no gene match. DNA for the CDR3: TGTGCCAGAAGCTGGGGAGACAGGGCCCCCGAGCAGTACTTC. Translating gives CARSWGDRAPEQYF.

As concerns this clone: Because the CDR3 is missing its conserved closing phenylalanine or tryptophan, this is likely a read error. The chain employs TRBV7-6 and TRBJ2-2; 9 bases match TRBD2. Germline V gene data show CDR1 as SGHVS and CDR2 as FNYEAQ. CDR3 length: 17 residues. V dropped 4 bases and J dropped 1; count of bases not matched to a gene: 7. The CDR3 sequence is CASSSTRLAENTGELFS. The CDR3 nucleotides read TGTGCCAGCAGCTCGACAAGACTAGCGGAGAACACCGGGGAGCTGTTTTCT.

The chain links TRBV27 to TRBJ1-2, with D unresolved. Between the trimmed V and J ends, which lost 7 bases and 3 bases, there was a span of 6 bases. This CDR3 comprises 11 residues. Germline lookup yields CDR1 MNHEY and CDR2 SMNVEV (reference sequence). Written as DNA, the CDR3 is TGTGCCAGCATGTCTGACTATGGCTACACCTTC. Its translation is CASMSDYGYTF.

The chain recombines TRBV7-9 with TRBJ1-1; D might be TRBD1 (5 bases). V was cut by 5 bases and J by 0 bases, with 10 bases left in between. CDR3 size: 14 residues. Germline V gene data show CDR1 as SEHNR and CDR2 as FQNEAQ (reference sequence). CDR3 coding DNA: TGTGCCAGCAGCCCCTGGGGGGTGAACACTGAAGCTTTCTTT. Protein: CASSPWGVNTEAFF.

The V gene is TRBV9, the J gene TRBJ2-3; possibly TRBD1 for D (6 bases). CDR1 is SGDLS, CDR2 YYNGEE, per germline. V was clipped by 3 bases and J by 0 bases, with 14 bases between them. CDR3 length: 16 residues. Here the CDR3 reads CASSGHRATSTDTQYF. The CDR3, as DNA: TGTGCCAGCAGCGGCCACAGGGCCACTAGCACAGATACGCAGTATTTT. Full variable domain (missing parts from reference TRBV9 and TRBJ2-3): DSGVTQTPKHLITATGQRVTLRCSPRSGDLSVYWYQQSLDQGLQFLIQYYNGEERAKGNILERFSAQQFPDLHSELNLSSLELGDSALYFCASSGHRATSTDTQYFGPGTRLTVL.

The rearrangement uses TRBV5-6 and TRBJ2-5, with D possibly being TRBD2 (7 bases). The CDR3 has 15 residues. Trimming removed 1 base from V and 5 bases from J, with 15 bases in between. From germline, CDR1 is SGHDT and CDR2 YYEEEE. The CDR3 reads CASSLWGAGRETQYF. CDR3 in DNA: TGTGCCAGCAGCTTGTGGGGGGCCGGGAGGGAGACCCAGTACTTC.

This clone was seen a handful of times. The rearrangement links TRBV15 to TRBJ2-6; no clear D. V lost 1 base, J lost 0 bases, and 4 bases lay in between. Looked up from germline, CDR1 is LNHNV and CDR2 is YYDKDF (reference sequence). The CDR3 sequence is 15 residues long. CDR3 amino acids: CATSRGDSGANVLTF. CDR3 in DNA: TGTGCCACCAGCAGAGGAGACTCTGGGGCCAACGTCCTGACTTTC.

This clone was picked up a small number of times. The junction departs from germline at one end; a sequencing error may be responsible. The chain couples TRBV7-9 to TRBJ2-7; 7 nucleotides align to TRBD1. The germline CDR1 and CDR2 sequences are SEHNR and FQNEAQ (reference sequence). This CDR3 region has 16 residues. For the CDR3, the DNA is TGTTCCAGCAGCCAACCGGGACAGCGGAGCTCCTACGAGCAGTACTTC. As protein: CSSSQPGQRSSYEQYF. Full variable domain (outside the CDR3, taken from reference TRBV7-9 and TRBJ2-7): DTGVSQNPRHKITKRGQNVTFRCDPISEHNRLYWYRQTLGQGPEFLTYFQNEAQLEKSRLLSDRFSAERPKGSFSTLEIQRTEQGDSAMYLCSSSQPGQRSSYEQYFGPGTRLTVT.

This chain links TRBV27 with TRBJ1-2, with TRBD1 as a possible D gene (5 bases). The CDR3 runs to 14 residues. V was clipped by 7 bases and J by 2 bases, with 14 bases between them. The V gene's germline CDR1 is MNHEY and CDR2 SMNVEV (reference sequence). CDR3 sequence reads: CASTSREGNYGYTF. In nucleotides, the CDR3 is TGTGCCAGCACTTCCAGGGAGGGAAACTATGGCTACACCTTC.

This rearrangement joins TRBV28 to TRBJ2-2; TRBD1 matches 8 bases. CDR1 is MDHEN and CDR2 is SYDVKM in the germline V gene. The CDR3 extends over 16 amino acids. V was clipped by 5 bases and J by 4 bases; unmatched bases: 9. CDR3 protein: CASSPSDRVPTGELFF. For the CDR3, the DNA is TGTGCCAGCAGTCCATCGGACAGGGTCCCCACCGGGGAGCTGTTTTTT.